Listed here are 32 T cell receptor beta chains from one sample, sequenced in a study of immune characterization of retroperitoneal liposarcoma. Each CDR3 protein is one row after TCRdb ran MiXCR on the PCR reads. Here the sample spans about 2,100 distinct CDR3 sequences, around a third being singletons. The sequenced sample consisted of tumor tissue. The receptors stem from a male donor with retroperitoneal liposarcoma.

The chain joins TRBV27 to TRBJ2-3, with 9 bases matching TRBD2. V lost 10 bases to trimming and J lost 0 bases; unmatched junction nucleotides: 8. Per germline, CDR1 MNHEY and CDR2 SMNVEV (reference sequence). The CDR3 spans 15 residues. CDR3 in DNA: TGTGCCACCCAATTCACTAGCGGGAGCACAGATACGCAGTATTTT. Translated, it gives CATQFTSGSTDTQYF.

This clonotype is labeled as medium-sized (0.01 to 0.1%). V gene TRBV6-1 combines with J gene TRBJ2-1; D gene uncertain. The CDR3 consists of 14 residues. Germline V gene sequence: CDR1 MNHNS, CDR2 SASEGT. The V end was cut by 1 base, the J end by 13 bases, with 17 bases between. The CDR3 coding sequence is TGTGCCAGCAGTGAAGGTTTGAGCCTCGGAACCCAGTTCTTC. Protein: CASSEGLSLGTQFF.

The CDR3, as DNA: TGTGCCAGCAGTTTACAGACAGGGGGCTACAATGAGCAGTTCTTC. Translation: CASSLQTGGYNEQFF. The chain employs TRBV27 and TRBJ2-1; 9 nucleotides line up with TRBD1. J was trimmed by 3 bases and V by 2 bases; bases with no gene match: 2. In germline, CDR1 is MNHEY, CDR2 SMNVEV (reference sequence). This CDR3 has 15 amino acids.

The DNA of the CDR3 is TGTGCCAGCAGTTCGCCCCAAGGTTCAGGGACAGGGAAAGGTGAGCAGTTCTTC. As protein: CASSSPQGSGTGKGEQFF. The J gene is TRBJ2-1, the V gene TRBV6-1, with 9 nucleotides matching TRBD1. The CDR3 has 18 amino acids. Germline CDR1 is MNHNS and CDR2 is SASEGT. The trim removed 5 bases at V and 9 bases at J, leaving 20 bases unmatched.

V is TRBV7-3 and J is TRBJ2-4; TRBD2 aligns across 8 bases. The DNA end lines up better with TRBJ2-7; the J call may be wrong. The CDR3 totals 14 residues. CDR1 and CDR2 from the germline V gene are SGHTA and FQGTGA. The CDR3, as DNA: TGTGCCAGCAGACCGAGCGGGGGTTCCTACGAGCAGTACTTC. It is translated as CASRPSGGSYEQYF.

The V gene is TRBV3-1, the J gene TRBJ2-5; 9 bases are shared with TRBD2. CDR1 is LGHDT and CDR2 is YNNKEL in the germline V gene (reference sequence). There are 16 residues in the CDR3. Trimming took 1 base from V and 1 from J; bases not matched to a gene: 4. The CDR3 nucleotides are TGTGCCAGCAGCCAAGGGGCTAGCGGGGCCCAAGAGACCCAGTACTTC. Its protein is CASSQGASGAQETQYF.

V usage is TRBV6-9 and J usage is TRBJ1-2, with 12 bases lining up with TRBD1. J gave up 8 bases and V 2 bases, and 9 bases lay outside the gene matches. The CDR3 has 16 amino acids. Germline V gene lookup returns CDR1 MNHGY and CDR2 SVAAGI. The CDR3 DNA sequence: TGTGCCAGCAGTTATGGGACAGGGGGCGAAAGGGCCGGCTACACCTTC. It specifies CASSYGTGGERAGYTF.

DNA for the CDR3: TGTGCCAGCAAGACCTTGACCTACAGCGGCGAATACGAGCAGTTCTTC. Its translation: CASKTLTYSGEYEQFF. V and J are TRBV6-1 and TRBJ2-5; a weak D match, TRBD2 (5 bases). The J call is doubtful: the DNA matches TRBJ2-1 better. The CDR3 covers 16 residues. Germline values: CDR1 MNHNS, CDR2 SASEGT.

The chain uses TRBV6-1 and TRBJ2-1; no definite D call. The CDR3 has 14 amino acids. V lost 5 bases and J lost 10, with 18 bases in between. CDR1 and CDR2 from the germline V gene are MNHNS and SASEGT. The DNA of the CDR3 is TGTGCCAGCAGTCCCCGCAGTCCTCCCTACGAGCAGTTCTTC. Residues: CASSPRSPPYEQFF.

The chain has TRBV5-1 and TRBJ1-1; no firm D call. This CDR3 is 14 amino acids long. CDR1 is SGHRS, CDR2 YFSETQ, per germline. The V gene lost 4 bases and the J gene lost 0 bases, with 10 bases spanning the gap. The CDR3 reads CASSRFGMNTEAFF. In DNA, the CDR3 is TGCGCCAGCAGCAGGTTTGGCATGAACACTGAAGCTTTCTTT.

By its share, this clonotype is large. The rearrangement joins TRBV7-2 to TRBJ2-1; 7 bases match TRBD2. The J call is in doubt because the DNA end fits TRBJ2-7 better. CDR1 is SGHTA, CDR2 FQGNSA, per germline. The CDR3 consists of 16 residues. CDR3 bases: TGTGCCAGCAGCACGAGGGCGGGAGCGGTACACAATGAGCAGTACTTC. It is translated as CASSTRAGAVHNEQYF.

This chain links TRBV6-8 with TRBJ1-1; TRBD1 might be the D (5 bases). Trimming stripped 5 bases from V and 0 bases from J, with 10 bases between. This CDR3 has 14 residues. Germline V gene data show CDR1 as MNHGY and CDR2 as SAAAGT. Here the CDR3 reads CASSQRQLNTEAFF. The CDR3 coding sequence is TGTGCCAGCAGTCAAAGACAGTTGAACACTGAAGCTTTCTTT.

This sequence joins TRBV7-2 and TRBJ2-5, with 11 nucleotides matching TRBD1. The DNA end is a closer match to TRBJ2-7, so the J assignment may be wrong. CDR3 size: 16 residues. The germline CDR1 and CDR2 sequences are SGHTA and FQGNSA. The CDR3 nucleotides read TGTGCCAGCAGCCGGGGACAGGGGGGACTCTCCTACGAGCAGTACTTC. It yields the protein CASSRGQGGLSYEQYF.

The CDR3 DNA sequence: TGTGCCAGCAGTTCCACAGGGGCCTACGAGCAGTACTTC. This codes for CASSSTGAYEQYF. This rearrangement joins TRBV27 to TRBJ2-5; the match to TRBD1 covers 7 bases. The J call may be in error: the DNA end matches TRBJ2-7 better. Germline lookup yields CDR1 MNHEY and CDR2 SMNVEV (reference sequence). This CDR3 has 13 amino acids.

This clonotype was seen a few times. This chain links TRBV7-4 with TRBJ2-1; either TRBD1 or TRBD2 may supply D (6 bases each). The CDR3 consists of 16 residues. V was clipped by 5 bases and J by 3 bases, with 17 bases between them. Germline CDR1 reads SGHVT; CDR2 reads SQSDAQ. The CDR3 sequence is CASSPNGGNYYNEQFF. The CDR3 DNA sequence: TGTGCCAGCAGCCCGAACGGGGGCAATTACTACAATGAGCAGTTCTTC.

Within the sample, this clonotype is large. The DNA for the CDR3 is TGTGCCAGCAGTGATCGGGGGCAGGTGACCCAGTACTTC. It yields the protein CASSDRGQVTQYF. This chain connects TRBV6-1 to TRBJ2-5; D is possibly TRBD1 or TRBD2 (6 bases each). The CDR3 has 13 residues. V was clipped by 3 bases and J by 7 bases, with 12 bases between them. In germline, CDR1 is MNHNS, CDR2 SASEGT.

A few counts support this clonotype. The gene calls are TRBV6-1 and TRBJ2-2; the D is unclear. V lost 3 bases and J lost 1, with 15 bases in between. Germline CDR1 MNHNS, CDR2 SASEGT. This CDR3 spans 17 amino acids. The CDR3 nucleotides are TGTGCCAGCAGTGACCAAGCTGGCGCGAAGAACACCGGGGAGCTGTTTTTT. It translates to CASSDQAGAKNTGELFF.

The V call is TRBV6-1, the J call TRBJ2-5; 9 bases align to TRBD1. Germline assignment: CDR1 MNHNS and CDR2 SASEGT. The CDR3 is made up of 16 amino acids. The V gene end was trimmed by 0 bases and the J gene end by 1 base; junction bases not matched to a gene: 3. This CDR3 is CASSEAQTGGQETQYF. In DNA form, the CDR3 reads TGTGCCAGCAGTGAAGCCCAGACAGGGGGCCAAGAGACCCAGTACTTC.

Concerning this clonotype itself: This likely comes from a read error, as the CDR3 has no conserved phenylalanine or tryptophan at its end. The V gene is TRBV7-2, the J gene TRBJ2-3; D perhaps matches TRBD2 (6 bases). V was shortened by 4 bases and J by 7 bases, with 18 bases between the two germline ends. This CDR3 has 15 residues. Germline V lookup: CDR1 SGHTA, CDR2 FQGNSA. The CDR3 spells CASSSLSGPTYTQYS. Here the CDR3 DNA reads TGTGCCAGCAGCTCCCTCAGCGGGCCCACCTATACGCAGTATTCT.

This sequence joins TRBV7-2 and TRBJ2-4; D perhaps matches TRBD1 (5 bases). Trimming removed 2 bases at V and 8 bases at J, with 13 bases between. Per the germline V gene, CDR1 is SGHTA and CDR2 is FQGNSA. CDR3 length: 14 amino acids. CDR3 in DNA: TGTGCCAGCAGCTTAAAGGGCAGGGTACACATTCAGTACTTC. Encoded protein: CASSLKGRVHIQYF.

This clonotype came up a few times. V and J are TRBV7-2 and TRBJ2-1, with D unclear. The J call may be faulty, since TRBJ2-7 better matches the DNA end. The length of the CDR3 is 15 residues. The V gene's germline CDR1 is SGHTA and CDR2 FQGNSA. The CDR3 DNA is TGTGCCAGCAGCTTAGGACCGGCCACCTACTACGAGCAGTACTTC. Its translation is CASSLGPATYYEQYF.

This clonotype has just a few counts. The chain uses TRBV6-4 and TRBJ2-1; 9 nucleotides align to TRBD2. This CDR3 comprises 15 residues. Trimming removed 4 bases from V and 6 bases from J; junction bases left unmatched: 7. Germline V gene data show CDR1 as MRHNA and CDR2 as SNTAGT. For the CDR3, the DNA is TGTGCCAGCAGTGTAGCGGGAGATTTGGGCAATGAGCAGTTCTTC. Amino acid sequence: CASSVAGDLGNEQFF.

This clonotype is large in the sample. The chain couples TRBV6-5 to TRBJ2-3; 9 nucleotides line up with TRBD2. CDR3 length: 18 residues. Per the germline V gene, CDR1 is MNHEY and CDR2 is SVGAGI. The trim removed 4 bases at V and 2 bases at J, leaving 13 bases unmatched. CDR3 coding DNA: TGTGCCAGCAGTTCCTTTTTCCGTGGCGGGAGGGCCACAGATACGCAGTATTTT. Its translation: CASSSFFRGGRATDTQYF.

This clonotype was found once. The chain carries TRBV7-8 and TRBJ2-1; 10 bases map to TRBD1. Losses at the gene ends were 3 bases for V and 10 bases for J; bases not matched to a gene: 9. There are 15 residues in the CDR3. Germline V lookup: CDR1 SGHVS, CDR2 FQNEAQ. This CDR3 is CASSFRQGANYEQFF. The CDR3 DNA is TGTGCCAGCAGCTTCCGACAGGGGGCGAACTACGAGCAGTTCTTC.

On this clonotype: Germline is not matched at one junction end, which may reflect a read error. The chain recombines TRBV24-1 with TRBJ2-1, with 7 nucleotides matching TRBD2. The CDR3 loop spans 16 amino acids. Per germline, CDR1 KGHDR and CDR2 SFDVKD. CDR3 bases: TGTGACACCAGTGATCGTGCGGGAGCGGCCTACAATGAGCAGTTCTTC. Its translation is CDTSDRAGAAYNEQFF.

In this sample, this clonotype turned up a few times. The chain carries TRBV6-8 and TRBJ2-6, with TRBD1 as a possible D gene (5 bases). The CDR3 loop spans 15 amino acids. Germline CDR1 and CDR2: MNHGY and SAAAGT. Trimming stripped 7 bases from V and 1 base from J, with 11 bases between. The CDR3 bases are TGTGCCAGCAAACTGTCAGGGTCTGGGGCCAACGTCCTGACTTTC. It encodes CASKLSGSGANVLTF.

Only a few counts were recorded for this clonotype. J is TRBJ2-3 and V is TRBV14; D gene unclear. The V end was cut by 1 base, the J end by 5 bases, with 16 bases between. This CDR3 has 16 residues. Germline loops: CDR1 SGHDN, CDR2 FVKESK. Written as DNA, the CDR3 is TGTGCCAGCAGCCAAGTGATTAGGGCTCGAGAAGATACGCAGTATTTT. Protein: CASSQVIRAREDTQYF. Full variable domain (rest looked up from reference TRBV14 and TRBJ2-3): EAGVTQFPSHSVIEKGQTVTLRCDPISGHDNLYWYRRVMGKEIKFLLHFVKESKQDESGMPNNRFLAERTGGTYSTLKVQPAELEDSGVYFCASSQVIRAREDTQYFGPGTRLTVL.

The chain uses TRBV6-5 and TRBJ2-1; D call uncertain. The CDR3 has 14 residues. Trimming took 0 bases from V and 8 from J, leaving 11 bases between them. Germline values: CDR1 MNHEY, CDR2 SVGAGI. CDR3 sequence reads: CASSYSIGVDEQFF. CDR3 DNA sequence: TGTGCCAGCAGTTACTCGATAGGTGTCGATGAGCAGTTCTTC.

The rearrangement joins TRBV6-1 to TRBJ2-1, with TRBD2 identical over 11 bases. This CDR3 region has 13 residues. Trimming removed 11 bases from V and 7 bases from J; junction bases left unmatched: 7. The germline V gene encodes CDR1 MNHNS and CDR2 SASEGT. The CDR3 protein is CAGRLAGRNEQFF. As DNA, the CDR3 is TGTGCCGGCCGACTAGCGGGAAGGAATGAGCAGTTCTTC.

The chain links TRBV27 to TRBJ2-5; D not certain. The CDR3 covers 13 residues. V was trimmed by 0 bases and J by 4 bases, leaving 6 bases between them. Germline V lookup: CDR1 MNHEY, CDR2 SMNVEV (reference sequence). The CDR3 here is CASSLSKIETQYF. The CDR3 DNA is TGTGCCAGCAGTTTATCAAAGATAGAGACCCAGTACTTC.

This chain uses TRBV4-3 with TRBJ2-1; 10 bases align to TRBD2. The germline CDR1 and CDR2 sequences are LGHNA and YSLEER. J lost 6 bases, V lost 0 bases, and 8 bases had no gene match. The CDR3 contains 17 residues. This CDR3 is CASSQEPSGSGANEQFF. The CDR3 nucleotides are TGCGCCAGCAGCCAAGAGCCTAGCGGGAGTGGGGCCAATGAGCAGTTCTTC.

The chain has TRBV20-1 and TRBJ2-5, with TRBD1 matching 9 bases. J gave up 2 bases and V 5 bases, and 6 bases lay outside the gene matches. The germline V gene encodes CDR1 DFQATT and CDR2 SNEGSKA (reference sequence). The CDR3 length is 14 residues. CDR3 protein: CSAGQGKVQETQYF. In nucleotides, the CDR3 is TGCAGTGCTGGACAGGGGAAGGTACAAGAGACCCAGTACTTC.